The 18 T cell receptor beta chains in this list originate from one sample, sequenced in a study of post-analysis software for immune sequencing data. General study points: Controls showed lower frequencies than patients for five TRBV segments, and TRBV5-6, TRBV5-1 and TRBV20-1 were among these.

Each TCR beta cDNA library carried unique molecular identifiers. TCRdb reanalysed the PCR reads using MiXCR and keeps one entry per CDR3 protein. The sample holds approximately 160,000 distinct CDR3 sequences, about 30% seen once. Their specific antigens are unknown. Material for sequencing was blood. The receptors come from a girl aged 10 to 17 with multiple sclerosis.

This clonotype was found many times. The rearrangement links TRBV6-5 to TRBJ1-2, with D maybe TRBD1 (5 bases). Trimming pared 0 bases from V and 0 bases from J, leaving 11 bases between. The germline V gene has CDR1 MNHEY and CDR2 SVGAGI. The CDR3 length is 16 residues. In nucleotides, the CDR3 is TGTGCCAGCAGTTACTCACCAGGGCTAGCTAACTATGGCTACACCTTC. Amino acid sequence: CASSYSPGLANYGYTF.

This clonotype turned up a few times. V and J are TRBV5-1 and TRBJ2-7; either TRBD1 or TRBD2 may fit D (5 bases each). This CDR3 is 12 amino acids long. The V gene lost 0 bases and the J gene lost 7 bases, with 8 bases spanning the gap. Per the germline V gene, CDR1 is SGHRS and CDR2 is YFSETQ. The CDR3 DNA sequence: TGCGCCAGCAGCTTGGGTTGGGGGGAGCAGTACTTC. It codes for CASSLGWGEQYF.

The V gene is TRBV12-3 or TRBV12-4, the J gene TRBJ1-1; no firm D call. The CDR3 covers 15 residues. With 3 bases removed from V and 4 bases from J, the gap between germline ends came to 15 bases. The CDR3 spells CASSLGDIPVTEAFF. For the CDR3, the DNA is TGTGCCAGCAGTTTGGGAGACATTCCGGTCACTGAAGCTTTCTTT.

A word on this clonotype: This sequence may be a read error, since a much larger clone differs from it by one base. The genes are TRBV5-1 and TRBJ2-7, with 10 positions matching TRBD1. In germline, CDR1 is SGHRS, CDR2 YFSETQ. This CDR3 has 14 residues. In nucleotides, the CDR3 is TGCGTCAGCAGCTCGACAGGGGGCGAAGACGAGCAGTACTTC. This gives the protein CVSSSTGGEDEQYF.

This clonotype occurred a few times. The chain uses TRBV7-3 and TRBJ2-3; TRBD2 matches 11 bases. This CDR3 is 15 amino acids long. The V segment lost 4 bases and the J segment 4 bases; nucleotides outside the gene matches: 4. Germline assignment: CDR1 SGHTA and CDR2 FQGTGA. The CDR3 DNA reads as TGTGCCAGCAGCTCCTCTAGCGGGAGGCCAGATACGCAGTATTTT. Translating it yields CASSSSSGRPDTQYF.

For this clonotype: A clone one base away is much larger, so this may be a read error. The chain employs TRBV29-1 and TRBJ2-3, with D possibly being TRBD1 (5 bases). The germline V gene has CDR1 SQVTM and CDR2 ANQGSEA. V was shortened by 7 bases and J by 14 bases, with 19 bases between the two germline ends. CDR3 length: 11 residues. The CDR3 sequence is CSALRETGAYF. The CDR3 DNA follows: TGCAGCGCATTAAGAGAAACAGGAGCGTATTTT.

The chain couples TRBV6-6 to TRBJ2-4; 10 bases map to TRBD2. The CDR3 runs 17 residues. The V gene end was trimmed by 10 bases and the J gene end by 8 bases; junction bases not matched to a gene: 20. Germline assignment: CDR1 MNHNY and CDR2 SVGAGI (reference sequence). The CDR3 bases are TGTGCCAACAGCGGGGGGGCGGCCCTCACCCGCAGGGACATTCAGTACTTC. Translation: CANSGGAALTRRDIQYF.

The rearrangement joins TRBV6-5 to TRBJ2-1; the match to TRBD2 covers 12 bases. The germline CDR1 and CDR2 sequences are MNHEY and SVGAGI. Trimming cost V 7 bases and J 14 bases; bases outside gene matches: 12. The CDR3 spans 14 residues. CDR3 residues: CASTRLAGDQAEFF. The CDR3 nucleotides are TGTGCCAGCACCCGACTAGCGGGGGACCAGGCGGAGTTCTTC.

This clonotype was detected many times. The rearrangement links TRBV7-3 to TRBJ2-7; 8 nucleotides match TRBD2. Trimming removed 2 bases from V and 4 bases from J; junction bases left unmatched: 10. The CDR3 is made up of 16 amino acids. CDR1 SGHTA and CDR2 FQGTGA come from the germline V gene. The CDR3 nucleotides read TGTGCCAGCAGCTTACGGGGTGATAGCGGGATTTACGAGCAGTACTTC. It translates to CASSLRGDSGIYEQYF.

This clonotype has at least ten counts. The chain combines TRBV4-1 with TRBJ2-3; TRBD2 matches 9 bases. Germline loops: CDR1 MGHRA, CDR2 YSYEKL. V dropped 6 bases and J dropped 0; count of bases not matched to a gene: 4. The length of the CDR3 is 15 residues. The CDR3 here is CASRRTSGSTDTQYF. The CDR3 coding sequence is TGCGCCAGCAGGAGAACTAGCGGGAGCACAGATACGCAGTATTTT.

At least ten counts were recorded for this clonotype. The genes are TRBV20-1 and TRBJ2-1; 10 bases map to TRBD2. Germline CDR1 reads DFQATT; CDR2 reads SNEGSKA (reference sequence). This CDR3 is built from 15 residues. V dropped 0 bases and J dropped 7; count of bases not matched to a gene: 6. CDR3 residues: CSARDRASGSNEQFF. In DNA form, the CDR3 reads TGCAGTGCTAGAGACCGGGCTAGCGGGAGTAATGAGCAGTTCTTC.

This clonotype was seen a single time. Since no conserved phenylalanine or tryptophan closes the CDR3, a read error is the likely cause. The genes are TRBV25-1 and TRBJ2-3; no definite D call. Germline assignment: CDR1 MGHDK and CDR2 SYGVNS. The CDR3 covers 14 residues. V dropped 2 bases and J dropped 0 bases, with 6 bases sitting between them. The CDR3 here is CASSELLSTDTQYC. DNA for the CDR3: TGTGCCAGCAGTGAACTCTTGAGCACAGATACGCAGTATTGT.

This clonotype was picked up many times. The chain has TRBV29-1 and TRBJ2-5; D gene unclear. There are 13 residues in the CDR3. CDR1 and CDR2 (germline): SQVTM, ANQGSEA. The V end lost 1 base, the J end lost 1 base, and 7 bases lay between the germline ends. CDR3 residues: CSVEGGSQETQYF. CDR3 nucleotide sequence: TGCAGCGTTGAAGGAGGATCCCAAGAGACCCAGTACTTC.

The rearrangement joins TRBV20-1 to TRBJ2-7, with a weak D call TRBD1 (5 bases). Germline V gene lookup returns CDR1 DFQATT and CDR2 SNEGSKA (reference sequence). CDR3 length: 13 residues. V shed 6 bases and J shed 3 bases, with 15 bases lying between them. CDR3 protein: CSATEHGNYEQYF. The CDR3 nucleotides are TGCAGTGCGACAGAACATGGAAACTACGAGCAGTACTTC.

About this clonotype itself: One end of the junction does not line up with germline, which may come from a read error. The chain joins TRBV7-9 to TRBJ1-2; 8 bases match TRBD1. The CDR3 covers 14 residues. In germline, CDR1 is SEHNR, CDR2 FQNEAQ (reference sequence). The CDR3 loop is CASSSRDRYYGFTF. CDR3 nucleotide sequence: TGTGCCAGCAGCTCCCGGGACAGGTACTATGGCTTCACCTTC.

This clonotype was recorded a few times. Written as DNA, the CDR3 is TGCGCCAGCAGCTTGGCCCGGGACAGGGTAGACAATGAGCAGTTCTTC. It codes for CASSLARDRVDNEQFF. The chain carries TRBV5-1 and TRBJ2-1; 9 bases map to TRBD1. Germline CDR1 reads SGHRS; CDR2 reads YFSETQ. The CDR3 consists of 16 residues. Trimming cost V 0 bases and J 5 bases; bases outside gene matches: 6.

In its sample, this clonotype was seen many times. This chain connects TRBV19 to TRBJ2-5; D might be TRBD1 or TRBD2, each matching 5 bases. The V gene lost 10 bases and the J gene lost 1 base, with 22 bases spanning the gap. Germline V CDR1 and CDR2: LNHDA, SQIVND (reference sequence). The CDR3 runs to 16 residues. This CDR3 is CATVPRDRRPQETQYF. The CDR3 DNA follows: TGTGCCACCGTCCCCAGGGACCGACGGCCCCAAGAGACCCAGTACTTC.

This clonotype was observed many times. The chain recombines TRBV28 with TRBJ2-7; TRBD2 agrees at 8 bases. The germline V gene encodes CDR1 MDHEN and CDR2 SYDVKM. J lost 0 bases, V lost 2 bases, and 3 bases had no gene match. This CDR3 spans 15 amino acids. CDR3 region: CASSLLAGNSYEQYF. DNA for the CDR3: TGTGCCAGCAGTTTACTAGCGGGCAACTCCTACGAGCAGTACTTC.